These T cell receptor beta chains were read from a single sample in a study of molecular identifiers for immune sequencing clone quantification. TCRdb re-analysed the PCR reads in MiXCR, keeping a single row per CDR3 protein. The sample has 400,000 to 600,000 distinct CDR3 sequences, around 23% seen once. Source material: naive CD8+ T cells from blood, with Jurkat cell RNA spiked in. The receptors were gathered from a human donor in good health. Some libraries in this study had Jurkat cell RNA spiked in. Both conserved end residues are part of each CDR3. A D gene is named only where the DNA matches it firmly. Rows may omit the clone size; those that give it use once, few, many or a size class.

D	size	V	J	CDR3	DNA
.	few	TRBV11-2	TRBJ2-3	CASSLDTPTDTQYF	TGTGCCAGCAGCTTAGATACTCCCACAGATACGCAGTATTTT
.	many	TRBV5-6	TRBJ2-6	CASSLGGVVLTF	TGTGCCAGCAGCTTAGGAGGAGTAGTCCTGACTTTC
TRBD1	many	TRBV7-6	TRBJ2-3	CASSLKQGPRTDTQYF	TGTGCCAGCAGCCTCAAACAGGGGCCCCGCACAGATACGCAGTATTTT
TRBD1	many	TRBV7-9	TRBJ2-7	CASSPPRGPAYEQYF	TGTGCCAGCAGCCCACCCAGGGGGCCGGCCTACGAGCAGTACTTC
.	many	TRBV6-5	TRBJ2-7	CASNGPSGQYF	TGTGCCAGCAATGGACCCTCTGGGCAGTACTTC
.	many	TRBV6-5	TRBJ1-1	CASSYGRSEAFF	TGTGCCAGCAGTTATGGGAGGTCTGAAGCTTTCTTT
TRBD2	.	TRBV2	TRBJ2-5	CASSSAGGYQETQYF	TGTGCCAGCAGTTCTGCGGGAGGTTACCAAGAGACCCAGTACTTC
.	few	TRBV25-1	TRBJ1-2	CASTTWGAGYTF	TGTGCCAGCACCACGTGGGGGGCTGGCTACACCTTC
.	once	TRBV5-6	TRBJ1-6	CANSLDRTANSPLHF	TGTGCCAACAGCTTGGATAGGACAGCCAATTCACCCCTCCACTTT
.	few	TRBV10-1	TRBJ2-3	CASSLFRDKDGGTQYF	TGCGCCAGCAGTCTCTTCCGGGACAAGGACGGGGGTACGCAGTATTTT
.	.	TRBV14	TRBJ2-3	CASSQTGSGDTQYF	TGTGCCAGCAGCCAAACTGGTTCAGGGGATACGCAGTATTTT
.	few	TRBV7-9	TRBJ2-3	CASSSLSGGLSTDTQYF	TGTGCCAGCAGCTCATTATCGGGGGGCCTTAGCACAGATACGCAGTATTTT
.	few	TRBV13	TRBJ1-5	CASSSRGDQPQHF	TGTGCCAGCAGCTCCAGAGGAGATCAGCCCCAGCATTTT
TRBD1	few	TRBV7-9	TRBJ2-4	CASSPTEMDRGVKNIQYF	TGTGCCAGCAGCCCGACCGAAATGGACAGGGGGGTCAAAAACATTCAGTACTTC
.	many	TRBV7-9	TRBJ1-4	CASSFPRQATTNEKLFF	TGTGCCAGCAGCTTCCCTCGGCAGGCAACAACTAATGAAAAACTGTTTTTT
TRBD1	few	TRBV12-3/TRBV12-4	TRBJ2-6	CASSLAPLGRTGRPGANVLTF	TGTGCCAGCAGTTTAGCGCCGTTGGGTAGGACAGGTAGACCTGGGGCCAACGTCCTGACTTTC
.	many	TRBV4-3	TRBJ1-2	CASSQGTGIFYGYTF	TGCGCCAGCAGCCAAGGTACAGGGATATTCTATGGCTACACCTTC
.	.	TRBV12-3/TRBV12-4	TRBJ1-6	CASSSSQTGNSPLHF	TGTGCCAGCAGTTCCTCCCAGACCGGGAATTCACCCCTCCACTTT
.	few	TRBV12-3/TRBV12-4	TRBJ1-5	CASSLAGARINQPQHF	TGTGCCAGCAGTTTAGCGGGGGCTAGAATAAATCAGCCCCAGCATTTT
.	.	TRBV20-1	TRBJ2-7	CSARAEWENYEQYF	TGCAGTGCTAGGGCTGAGTGGGAAAACTACGAGCAGTACTTC
TRBD1	.	TRBV10-3	TRBJ2-7	CVISEWDRTYEQYF	TGTGTCATCAGTGAGTGGGACAGGACCTACGAGCAGTACTTC
.	few	TRBV6-5	TRBJ2-5	CASSWGQRALETQYF	TGTGCCAGCAGTTGGGGCCAACGGGCCTTAGAGACCCAGTACTTC
TRBD2	few	TRBV7-2	TRBJ2-5	CASIPLHSGSPPRETQYF	TGTGCCAGCATCCCACTACATAGCGGGAGCCCTCCTCGGGAGACCCAGTACTTC
.	few	TRBV2	TRBJ2-5	CASSDYPQGMETQYF	TGTGCCAGCAGTGATTACCCGCAGGGGATGGAGACCCAGTACTTC
.	many	TRBV20-1	TRBJ1-3	CSARPPAEGNTIYF	TGCAGTGCTAGACCGCCCGCTGAAGGAAACACCATATATTTT
.	.	TRBV27	TRBJ2-7	CASSLSKALDDEQYF	TGTGCCAGCAGTTTATCGAAGGCTTTAGATGACGAGCAGTACTTC
TRBD2	many	TRBV3-1	TRBJ2-3	CASSQETSGMDTDTQYF	TGTGCCAGCAGCCAAGAGACTAGCGGGATGGACACAGATACGCAGTATTTT
.	few	TRBV6-2/TRBV6-3	TRBJ1-5	CASSPLQSNQPQHF	TGTGCCAGCAGCCCTCTACAGAGCAATCAGCCCCAGCATTTT
.	few	TRBV30	TRBJ1-2	CAWSPRGRAYGYTF	TGTGCCTGGAGTCCCCGCGGACGTGCTTATGGCTACACCTTC
.	.	TRBV4-3	TRBJ2-6	CASSQDVGGTGANVLTF	TGCGCCAGCAGCCAAGACGTGGGGGGCACTGGGGCCAACGTCCTGACTTTC
TRBD2	few	TRBV19	TRBJ2-7	CASSAGRGGVYEQYF	TGTGCCAGTAGCGCGGGGAGGGGTGGAGTCTACGAGCAGTACTTC
.	.	TRBV15	TRBJ2-1	CATRGGAGNEQFF	TGTGCCACCAGAGGGGGGGCAGGGAATGAGCAGTTCTTC
.	many	TRBV7-2	TRBJ2-7	CASSLGPWGAGYEQYF	TGTGCCAGCAGCTTAGGGCCCTGGGGGGCAGGCTACGAGCAGTACTTC
TRBD1	few	TRBV5-6	TRBJ2-5	CASSLGTGGIQETQYF	TGTGCCAGCAGCTTAGGGACAGGGGGAATCCAAGAGACCCAGTACTTC
.	few	TRBV27	TRBJ1-1	CASSSRGVGAFF	TGTGCCAGCAGTTCCCGTGGGGTTGGTGCTTTCTTT
.	few	TRBV6-5	TRBJ2-7	CASSGGPSGNSYEQYF	TGTGCCAGCAGCGGGGGGCCTAGCGGCAACTCCTACGAGCAGTACTTC
TRBD1	many	TRBV12-5	TRBJ2-3	CASGLATGGTDTQYF	TGTGCTAGTGGTTTGGCGACAGGGGGCACAGATACGCAGTATTTT
TRBD2	few	TRBV6-1	TRBJ2-7	CASIGEGYSYEQYF	TGTGCCAGCATTGGGGAGGGATACTCCTACGAGCAGTACTTC
.	many	TRBV9	TRBJ2-3	CASSVWGEASTDTQYF	TGTGCCAGCAGCGTATGGGGAGAGGCGAGCACAGATACGCAGTATTTT
TRBD1	few	TRBV9	TRBJ2-6	CASSEGQGTAGANVLTF	TGTGCCAGCAGCGAGGGACAGGGAACGGCTGGGGCCAACGTCCTGACTTTC
.	many	TRBV12-5	TRBJ1-5	CASGLSQPQHF	TGTGCTAGTGGTTTGAGTCAGCCCCAGCATTTT
TRBD1	.	TRBV30	TRBJ1-2	CAWNTGTGALDYGYTF	TGTGCCTGGAATACCGGGACAGGGGCCTTGGACTATGGCTACACCTTC
TRBD2	.	TRBV4-1	TRBJ2-3	CARSQGRGGLPDTQYF	TGCGCCCGCAGCCAAGGTCGGGGGGGGCTTCCAGATACGCAGTATTTT
.	few	TRBV7-9	TRBJ2-2	CASSPWLGSGELFF	TGTGCCAGCAGCCCTTGGCTCGGATCCGGGGAGCTGTTTTTT
TRBD2	many	TRBV29-1	TRBJ2-3	CSVTVAGVRYF	TGCAGCGTTACCGTGGCGGGAGTACGATATTTT
.	.	TRBV4-3	TRBJ2-2	CASSQDGDTNTGELFF	TGCGCCAGCAGCCAAGATGGCGATACGAACACCGGGGAGCTGTTTTTT
.	few	TRBV20-1	TRBJ2-2	CSARKGISTGELFF	TGCAGTGCTAGAAAGGGCATAAGCACCGGGGAGCTGTTTTTT